The 10 T cell receptor beta chains listed next were all sequenced from one sample in a study of identical twins. TCRdb itself ran the 5' RACE reads through MiXCR, one entry per CDR3 protein. In the table there are some 900,000 distinct CDR3 sequences, 10% to 15% of which are singletons. These data were likewise used in another study, on yellow fever vaccine responses in identical twins.

Sequenced: PBMCs. These TCRs come from a woman aged 18 to 35 in good health.

The gene calls are TRBV3-1 and TRBJ2-5, with D perhaps matching TRBD1 (5 bases). This CDR3 has 14 residues. Germline CDR1 reads LGHDT; CDR2 reads YNNKEL (reference sequence). V dropped 1 base and J dropped 7 bases, with 13 bases sitting between them. CDR3 amino acids: CASSQGGQVRTQYF. In DNA form, the CDR3 reads TGTGCCAGCAGCCAAGGGGGCCAGGTCCGGACCCAGTACTTC.

CDR3 bases: TGTGCCAGCAGTCCTACAAGGAGGGTAACTAATGAAAAACTGTTTTTT. It yields the protein CASSPTRRVTNEKLFF. The genes are TRBV12-3 or TRBV12-4 and TRBJ1-4; D gene ambiguous. The CDR3 is 16 residues long. Trimming shortened V by 5 bases and J by 1 base, and 14 bases separated the two germline ends.

CDR3 sequence (DNA): TGTGCCAGCAGCCAGCGACAGCTAGTCAATGAGCAGTTCTTC. Translated: CASSQRQLVNEQFF. This chain joins TRBV3-1 and TRBJ2-1, with D possibly matching TRBD1 (5 bases). Between the trimmed V and J ends, which lost 3 bases and 6 bases, there was a span of 12 bases. CDR3 length: 14 residues. Germline V gives CDR1 LGHDT, CDR2 YNNKEL (reference sequence).

As for this clonotype: Without the conserved terminal phenylalanine or tryptophan, this CDR3 likely stems from a read error. No DNA is shown, since the ends of the CDR3 on it are uncertain; the CDR3 is the one TCRdb lists. CDR3 region: CTSSRTGDLG. The chain combines TRBV1 with TRBJ1-1; no DNA check was done on the table's D call, TRBD1. TRBV1 is a documented pseudogene. 10 amino acids form the CDR3, both terminal residues included.

This clonotype has only a few counts. The J gene is TRBJ1-4, the V gene TRBV6-2 or TRBV6-3; TRBD1 might be the D (5 bases). The germline V gene encodes CDR1 MNHEY and CDR2 SVGEGT. The CDR3 contains 15 residues. Trimming took off 5 bases at V and 0 bases at J, with 10 bases between the two ends. This CDR3 reads CASSEQGATNEKLFF. The CDR3 region has the DNA TGTGCCAGCAGTGAGCAGGGTGCAACTAATGAAAAACTGTTTTTT.

This clonotype was found many times. V is TRBV29-1 and J is TRBJ2-7; TRBD1 agrees at 8 bases. The V segment lost 7 bases and the J segment 5 bases; nucleotides outside the gene matches: 13. The germline gives CDR1 SQVTM, CDR2 ANQGSEA. The CDR3 has 14 residues. The CDR3 protein is CSASRDRRGDEQYF. CDR3 DNA: TGCAGCGCCTCACGGGACAGGAGAGGTGACGAGCAGTACTTC.

The chain employs TRBV29-1 and TRBJ2-1; the D gene could be TRBD1 or TRBD2 (5 bases each). Trimming removed 5 bases from V and 0 bases from J, with 17 bases in between. The CDR3 is 16 residues long. In germline, CDR1 is SQVTM, CDR2 ANQGSEA. The CDR3 DNA follows: TGCAGCGTTCGAGGGGATGGACTGAGCTCCTACAATGAGCAGTTCTTC. This translates into CSVRGDGLSSYNEQFF.

This rearrangement joins TRBV12-3 or TRBV12-4 to TRBJ2-1; 9 positions agree with TRBD2. V was pared by 4 bases and J by 8 bases, with 15 bases of the junction left unmatched. This CDR3 has 17 residues. In DNA, the CDR3 is TGTGCCAGCAGTTCCAGCGGGAGGACTCGACTAACCTATGAGCAGTTCTTC. It specifies CASSSSGRTRLTYEQFF.

V gene TRBV20-1 combines with J gene TRBJ2-5, with 7 bases identical to TRBD1. CDR1 and CDR2 (germline): DFQATT, SNEGSKA (reference sequence). The CDR3 extends over 15 amino acids. V was clipped by 5 bases and J by 3 bases; unmatched bases: 12. Here the CDR3 reads CSAAPRQGYKETQYF. DNA of the CDR3: TGCAGTGCTGCCCCCAGACAGGGATACAAAGAGACCCAGTACTTC.

This clonotype was detected a few times. V gene TRBV7-9 combines with J gene TRBJ1-1; D unclear. Trimming shortened V by 2 bases and J by 4 bases, and 11 bases separated the two germline ends. Germline V gene lookup returns CDR1 SEHNR and CDR2 FQNEAQ (reference sequence). CDR3 length: 14 residues. The CDR3: CASSLYVSGTEAFF. CDR3 DNA sequence: TGTGCCAGCAGCTTATATGTCTCCGGCACTGAAGCTTTCTTT.